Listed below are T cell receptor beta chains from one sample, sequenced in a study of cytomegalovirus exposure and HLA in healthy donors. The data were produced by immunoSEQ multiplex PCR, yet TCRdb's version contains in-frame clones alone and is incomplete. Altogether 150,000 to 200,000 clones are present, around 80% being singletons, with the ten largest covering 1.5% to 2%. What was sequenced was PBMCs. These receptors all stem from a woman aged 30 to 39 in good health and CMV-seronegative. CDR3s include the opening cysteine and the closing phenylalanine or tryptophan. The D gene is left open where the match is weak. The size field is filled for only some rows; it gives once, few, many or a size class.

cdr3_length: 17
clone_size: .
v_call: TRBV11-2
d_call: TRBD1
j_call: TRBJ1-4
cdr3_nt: TGTGCCAGCAGCTTTAGAGGGGTCGGACAGGGGTATGAAAAACTGTTTTTT
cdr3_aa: CASSFRGVGQGYEKLFF

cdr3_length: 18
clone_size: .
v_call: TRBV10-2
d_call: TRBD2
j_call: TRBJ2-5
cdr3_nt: TGCGCCAGCAGCGCCCTCGGACTAGCGGGGGTACGGGGGGAGACCCAGTACTTC
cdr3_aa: CASSALGLAGVRGETQYF

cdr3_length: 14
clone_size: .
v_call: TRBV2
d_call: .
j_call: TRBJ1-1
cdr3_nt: TGTGCCAGCAGTGAAGAGGGGGAGACCACCGGAGCTTTCTTT
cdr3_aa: CASSEEGETTGAFF

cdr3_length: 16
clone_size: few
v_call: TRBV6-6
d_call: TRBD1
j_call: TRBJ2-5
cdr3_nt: TGTGCCAGCAGTTACAGCGGACAGGGGACGGCGGAGACCCAGTACTTC
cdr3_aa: CASSYSGQGTAETQYF

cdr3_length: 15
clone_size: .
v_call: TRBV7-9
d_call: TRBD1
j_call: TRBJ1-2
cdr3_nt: TGTGCCAGCAGCATTCAGGGGGCCCAAAACTATGGCTACACCTTC
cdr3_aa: CASSIQGAQNYGYTF

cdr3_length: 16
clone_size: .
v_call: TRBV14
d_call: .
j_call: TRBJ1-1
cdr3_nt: TGTGCCAGCAGCCAACGGCAGGGAAACATGAACACTGAAGCTTTCTTT
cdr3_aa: CASSQRQGNMNTEAFF

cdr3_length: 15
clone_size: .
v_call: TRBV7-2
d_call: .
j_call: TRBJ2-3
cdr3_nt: TGTGCCAGCAGCTTATTGGACAGCGTCACAGATACGCAGTATTTT
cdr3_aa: CASSLLDSVTDTQYF

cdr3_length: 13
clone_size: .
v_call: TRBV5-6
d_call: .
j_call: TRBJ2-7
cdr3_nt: TGTGCCAGCAGCTTGGAAGCAGGCGACGAGCAGTACTTC
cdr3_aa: CASSLEAGDEQYF

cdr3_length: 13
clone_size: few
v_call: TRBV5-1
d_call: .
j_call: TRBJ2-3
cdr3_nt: TGCGCCAGCAGCTCGACAGTAGGAGATACGCAGTATTTT
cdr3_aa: CASSSTVGDTQYF

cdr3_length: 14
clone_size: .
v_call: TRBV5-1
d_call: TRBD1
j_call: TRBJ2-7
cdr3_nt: TGCGCCAGCCGGGGACAGGGGACCTCCTACGAGCAGTACTTC
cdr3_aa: CASRGQGTSYEQYF